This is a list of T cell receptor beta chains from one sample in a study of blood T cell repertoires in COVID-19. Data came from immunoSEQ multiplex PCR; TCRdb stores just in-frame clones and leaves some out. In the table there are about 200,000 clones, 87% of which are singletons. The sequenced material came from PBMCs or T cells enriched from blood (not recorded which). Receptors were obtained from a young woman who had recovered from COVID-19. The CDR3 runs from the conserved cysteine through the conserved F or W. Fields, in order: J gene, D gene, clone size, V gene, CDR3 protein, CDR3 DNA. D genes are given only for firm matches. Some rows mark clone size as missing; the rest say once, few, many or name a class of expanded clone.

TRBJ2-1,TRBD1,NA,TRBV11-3,CASSLFFQGVDEQFF,TGTGCCAGCAGCTTATTCTTTCAGGGGGTCGATGAGCAGTTCTTC
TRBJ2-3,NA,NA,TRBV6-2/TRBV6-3,CASSYLRQTDTQYF,TGTGCCAGCAGTTACCTAAGACAGACAGATACGCAGTATTTT
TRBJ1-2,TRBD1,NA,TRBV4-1,CASSQDGQGAEYRNYGYTF,TGCGCCAGCAGCCAAGATGGGCAGGGGGCCGAATACAGGAACTATGGCTACACCTTC
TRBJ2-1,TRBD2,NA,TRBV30,CACSLAGGAYNEQFF,TGTGCCTGCTCTCTCGCGGGGGGCGCGTACAATGAGCAGTTCTTC
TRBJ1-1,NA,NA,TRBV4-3,CASSQDRGARTEAFF,TGCGCCAGCAGCCAAGATCGGGGGGCGCGCACTGAAGCTTTCTTT
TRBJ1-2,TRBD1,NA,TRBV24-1,CATRMGQGYGYTF,TGTGCCACCAGGATGGGACAGGGGTATGGCTACACCTTC
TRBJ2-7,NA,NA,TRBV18,CASSPAGSYEQYF,TGTGCCAGCTCACCGGCAGGTTCCTACGAGCAGTACTTC
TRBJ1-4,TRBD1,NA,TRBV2,CASSIRNRGQNEKLFF,TGTGCCAGCAGTATACGAAACAGGGGGCAGAATGAAAAACTGTTTTTT
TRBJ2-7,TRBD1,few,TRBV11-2,CASKLRTGAVYEQYF,TGTGCCAGCAAATTACGGACAGGAGCGGTCTACGAGCAGTACTTC
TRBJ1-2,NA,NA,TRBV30,CAWTALREGYGYTF,TGTGCCTGGACCGCGTTGAGGGAAGGGTATGGCTACACCTTC
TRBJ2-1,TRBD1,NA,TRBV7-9,CASNPNTGGNYNEQFF,TGTGCCAGCAACCCCAACACAGGGGGAAACTACAATGAGCAGTTCTTC
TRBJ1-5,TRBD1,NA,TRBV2,CASSGTDFNQPQHF,TGTGCCAGCAGCGGGACAGATTTCAATCAGCCCCAGCATTTT
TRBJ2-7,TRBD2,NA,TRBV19,CASSIVGGPHEQYF,TGTGCCAGTAGTATCGTGGGAGGGCCCCACGAGCAGTACTTC
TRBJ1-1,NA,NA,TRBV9,CASSLQGVGTEAFF,TGTGCCAGCAGCCTACAGGGAGTCGGCACTGAAGCTTTCTTT
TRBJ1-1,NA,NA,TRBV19,CASGARTTGSGTEAFF,TGTGCCAGCGGAGCAAGGACGACGGGATCCGGAACTGAAGCTTTCTTT
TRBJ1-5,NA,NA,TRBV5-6,CASSFGHLNQPQHF,TGTGCCAGCAGCTTTGGACACCTCAATCAGCCCCAGCATTTT
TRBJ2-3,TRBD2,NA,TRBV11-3,CASSFAGDGADTQYF,TGTGCCAGCAGCTTCGCGGGAGATGGGGCCGATACGCAGTATTTT
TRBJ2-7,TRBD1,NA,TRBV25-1,CASSEWDRELGYEQYF,TGTGCCAGCAGTGAATGGGACAGGGAATTAGGCTACGAGCAGTACTTC
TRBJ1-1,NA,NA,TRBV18,CASSPAGVTEAFF,TGTGCCAGCTCACCGGCAGGGGTTACTGAAGCTTTCTTT
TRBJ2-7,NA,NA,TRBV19,CASSKEVRDTSYEQYF,TGTGCCAGTAGTAAGGAGGTTAGGGACACCTCCTACGAGCAGTACTTC
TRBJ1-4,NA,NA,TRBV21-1,CASSNGETGVTEKLFF,TGTGCCAGCAGCAACGGAGAGACAGGGGTAACGGAAAAACTGTTTTTT
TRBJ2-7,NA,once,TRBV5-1,CASSFSGSEQYF,TGCGCCAGCAGCTTTTCAGGGTCCGAGCAGTACTTC
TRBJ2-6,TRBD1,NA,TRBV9,CASSTRDRGSGANVLTF,TGTGCCAGCAGCACCCGAGACAGGGGCTCTGGGGCCAACGTCCTGACTTTC
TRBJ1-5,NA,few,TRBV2,CASKAGGQPQHF,TGTGCCAGCAAGGCCGGGGGGCAGCCCCAGCATTTT
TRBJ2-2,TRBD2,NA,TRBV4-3,CASSTRLAESSNTGELFF,TGCGCCAGCAGTACTAGACTAGCGGAGAGCTCGAACACCGGGGAGCTGTTTTTT
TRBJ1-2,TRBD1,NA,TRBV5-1,CASSPGQLGVNGYTF,TGCGCCAGCAGCCCGGGACAGCTCGGGGTCAATGGCTACACCTTC